The rows below give T cell receptor beta chains drawn from one sample of a study of regulatory T cells in long-lasting Graves disease. TCRdb redid the calling of the multiplex PCR reads with MiXCR, one entry per CDR3 protein. The sample yields around 460,000 distinct CDR3 sequences, approximately 21% seen once. The specimen comprised peripheral blood mononuclear cells (PBMCs), sampled when the disease was refractory, from a patient treated with antithyroid drugs. The receptor source for this set is a female donor with Graves disease. Each CDR3 is given without its conserved first and last residue. Each record gives: J gene, V gene, CDR3 protein.

J: TRBJ1-1
V: TRBV12-3/TRBV12-4
CDR3: ASSLASGDGTEAF

J: TRBJ2-5
V: TRBV28
CDR3: ASSLSFTSFGETQY

J: TRBJ2-3
V: TRBV27
CDR3: ASSLMTDTQY

J: TRBJ1-1
V: TRBV19
CDR3: ASRALQGRAF

J: TRBJ2-2
V: TRBV6-1
CDR3: ASSPGVNTGELF

J: TRBJ2-2
V: TRBV2
CDR3: ASTGTGGSAGELF

J: TRBJ2-7
V: TRBV28
CDR3: ASKTGSTYEQY

J: TRBJ2-2
V: TRBV10-3
CDR3: AISEGGAWTGELF

J: TRBJ1-1
V: TRBV7-9
CDR3: ASSLSWQAEAF

J: TRBJ1-4
V: TRBV12-3/TRBV12-4
CDR3: ASSLSAESERLF

J: TRBJ1-5
V: TRBV2
CDR3: ASSGGTVGNQPQH

J: TRBJ1-1
V: TRBV20-1
CDR3: SAQLGQLNTEAF

J: TRBJ2-1
V: TRBV4-3
CDR3: ASSQTSGPYHEQF

J: TRBJ1-6
V: TRBV27
CDR3: ASSSLLQGERNSPLH

J: TRBJ1-5
V: TRBV28
CDR3: ASSFGEFNQPQH

J: TRBJ2-3
V: TRBV11-2
CDR3: ASSLNEGDTQY

J: TRBJ2-7
V: TRBV2
CDR3: ASSPKYEQY

J: TRBJ2-7
V: TRBV6-5
CDR3: ASSYGTAKYEQY

J: TRBJ1-6
V: TRBV6-1
CDR3: ASSDNRNSPLH

J: TRBJ1-6
V: TRBV28
CDR3: ASSLGGLDNSPLH

J: TRBJ2-3
V: TRBV12-3/TRBV12-4
CDR3: ASSYSPPPWGTDTQY

J: TRBJ1-1
V: TRBV29-1
CDR3: SVLQELNTEAF

J: TRBJ2-2
V: TRBV20-1
CDR3: SGAGSNTGELF

J: TRBJ1-2
V: TRBV19
CDR3: ASSIDYAGSYGYT

J: TRBJ1-2
V: TRBV29-1
CDR3: SAGQGPYNYGYT

J: TRBJ2-6
V: TRBV25-1
CDR3: ASSDGTRGYSGANVLT

J: TRBJ1-5
V: TRBV29-1
CDR3: SASLDRGQPQH

J: TRBJ1-3
V: TRBV5-1
CDR3: ASSLAVGSGNTIY

J: TRBJ1-4
V: TRBV6-1
CDR3: ASSEGQGRMEKLF

J: TRBJ1-1
V: TRBV5-6
CDR3: ASSLRTDGRAF

J: TRBJ2-5
V: TRBV12-3/TRBV12-4
CDR3: ASSSDSFFEY

J: TRBJ1-4
V: TRBV7-8
CDR3: ASSLGFGEKLF

J: TRBJ1-1
V: TRBV24-1
CDR3: ATSAGGSSTEAF

J: TRBJ2-7
V: TRBV19
CDR3: ASSIAMGGGEQY

J: TRBJ2-7
V: TRBV7-9
CDR3: ASSDTSLTGHYEQY

J: TRBJ2-4
V: TRBV10-1
CDR3: ASSPGGHIQY

J: TRBJ2-6
V: TRBV29-1
CDR3: SATEGGANVLT

J: TRBJ1-1
V: TRBV6-1
CDR3: ASRGNTEAF

J: TRBJ2-5
V: TRBV14
CDR3: ASSENRGLQETQY

J: TRBJ1-5
V: TRBV6-1
CDR3: ASSDRVVSFTQPQH

J: TRBJ1-1
V: TRBV28
CDR3: ASSLLKYTEAF

J: TRBJ2-5
V: TRBV4-1
CDR3: ASSQIAGGKQTQY

J: TRBJ2-7
V: TRBV20-1
CDR3: SAPEGSSYEQY

J: TRBJ1-2
V: TRBV19
CDR3: ASSISRTGGVYGYT

J: TRBJ1-2
V: TRBV7-2
CDR3: ASSLSPGDYGYT